This record covers a single T cell receptor beta chain. Its antigen is undetermined. Assay used: immunoSEQ multiplex PCR; TCRdb lists only in-frame clones, some missing. The sample lists thousands of clones; approximately 72% were seen once. These data belong to a study of coeliac disease. Germline V gene data show CDR1 as SGHDN and CDR2 as FVKESK. V lost 5 bases and J lost 5, with 15 bases in between. The CDR3 is 15 amino acids. Sequencing used one aliquot of under 550,000 cells per fraction. Study-wide results and caveats: Few TRB amino acid sequences were shared between samples; most were unique. Active celiac intraepithelial and lamina propria samples had lower TRB and TRG clonality than control samples.

The chain couples TRBV14 to TRBJ2-2; D unresolved. The sequence came from a man in his fifties or sixties with active celiac disease. The sample consisted of lamina propria lymphocytes from the gut. The CDR3 here is CASSEWWSMTGELFF. CDR3 nucleotide sequence: TGTGCCAGCAGCGAATGGTGGAGTATGACCGGGGAGCTGTTTTTT.